This TCR beta chain was captured in a study of OX40 agonist ivuxolimab in advanced cancers. Study-level background: Patients received intravenous ivuxolimab every 2 weeks at 0.01 to 10 mg/kg. Past anti-PD-1, anti-PD-L1 or anti-CTLA-4 therapy was accepted, and 30% to 50% had received some. The dose-escalation group included hepatocellular carcinoma, melanoma, renal cell carcinoma and head and neck cancer.

Germline CDR1 reads SGHRS; CDR2 reads YFSETQ. Trimming removed 1 base from V and 1 base from J, with 8 bases in between. The CDR3 loop spans 14 amino acids. Generated by immunoSEQ multiplex PCR, the TCRdb table keeps only in-frame clones and is missing some. Of about 19,000 clones in the sample, approximately 88% were seen once. This TCR was sampled from an adult with an advanced solid tumor such as melanoma, head and neck, liver or kidney cancer. This material consisted of CD4+ or CD8+ T cells sorted from blood, taken in a trial of the OX40 agonist ivuxolimab. The chain is built from TRBV5-1 and TRBJ1-1; D remains ambiguous. CDR3 DNA: TGCGCCAGCAGCTTGATGTTGGGGAACACTGAAGCTTTCTTT. Translation: CASSLMLGNTEAFF.